This T cell receptor beta chain emerged from a study of T cell changes during pregnancy in multiple sclerosis. The CDR3 is made up of 11 amino acids. Germline assignment: CDR1 MNHEY and CDR2 SVGAGI. The V gene lost 5 bases and the J gene lost 7 bases, with 8 bases spanning the gap. Assay used: immunoSEQ multiplex PCR; TCRdb lists only in-frame clones, some missing. The data hold some 89,000 clones, with 94% observed a single time. The material sequenced was peripheral blood, taken in the third trimester of pregnancy. This clonotype was obtained from a female donor with multiple sclerosis, enrolled in a pregnancy study. The chain links TRBV6-5 to TRBJ1-1, with a weak D call TRBD1 (5 bases). CDR3 bases: TGTGCCAGCAGTCAGACAGTTGAAGCTTTCTTT. This translates into CASSQTVEAFF.